This T cell receptor (beta chain) was sequenced in a study of blood T cell repertoires in COVID-19. The CDR3 is 15 residues long. V gave up 4 bases and J gave up 4 bases, with 16 bases separating them. Germline loops: CDR1 LGHDT, CDR2 YNNKEL (reference sequence). The table came from immunoSEQ multiplex PCR; TCRdb's copy has only in-frame clones and leaves some out. The sample has 65,000 to 70,000 clones, around 80% seen once. Sequences were obtained from peripheral blood. The receptor's source is a human donor in a cohort sampled during active COVID-19. This chain connects TRBV3-1 (or the pseudogene TRBV3-2) to TRBJ2-5, with D maybe TRBD1 (7 bases). In DNA form, the CDR3 reads TGTGCCAGCAGCCCCATATCGCAGGGGGGAGAGACCCAGTACTTC. This sequence encodes CASSPISQGGETQYF.